This is a list of T cell receptor beta chains from one sample in a study of shared clonotypes between healthy human individuals. Libraries were prepared by immunoSEQ multiplex PCR; TCRdb keeps only in-frame clonotypes and omits some of them. The data show 2 million to 2.5 million clones, approximately 96% seen once. Sequences were obtained from naive CD4+ T cells sorted from blood. The receptors derive from a man in his late teens or twenties in good health. Each CDR3 is given with its conserved first and last residue. A D gene is named only where the DNA matches it firmly.

d_gene	v_gene	j_gene	CDR3nt	CDR3aa
TRBD2	TRBV6-9	TRBJ2-1	TGTGCCAGCAGTTATTCGGTCCCCACTAGCGGGGGGGACAATGAGCAGTTCTTC	CASSYSVPTSGGDNEQFF
NA	TRBV5-1	TRBJ1-3	TGCGCCAGCAGCCCCGGGACACCAGGAAACACCATATATTTT	CASSPGTPGNTIYF
NA	TRBV6-1	TRBJ2-1	TGTGCCAGCAGTTCAGACAGGTTCCCCTACAATGAGCAGTTCTTC	CASSSDRFPYNEQFF
NA	TRBV5-1	TRBJ2-1	TGCGCCAGCAGCTGGTCTAGCGTGAGGTCCTACAATGAGCAGTTCTTC	CASSWSSVRSYNEQFF
TRBD1	TRBV2	TRBJ2-2	TGTGCCAGCAGTTCCAGGGACAGGGTGAACACCGGGGAGCTGTTTTTT	CASSSRDRVNTGELFF
NA	TRBV7-9	TRBJ1-2	TGTGCCAGCAGCCCCCTCTTGGGCCCCTCCTATGGCTACACCTTC	CASSPLLGPSYGYTF
NA	TRBV7-9	TRBJ2-2	TGTGCCAGCAGCTTAACTACGGGGGACACCGGGGAGCTGTTTTTT	CASSLTTGDTGELFF
NA	TRBV19	TRBJ1-5	TGTGCCACTAAAATGCGGGGCCCTGGGTCTCAGCCCCAGCATTTT	CATKMRGPGSQPQHF
NA	TRBV19	TRBJ2-7	TGTGCCAGTAGTATTCGTGGGGGGAGCTCCTACGAGCAGTACTTC	CASSIRGGSSYEQYF
NA	TRBV5-1	TRBJ2-3	TGCGCCAGCAGCTTGAGCGGTACGGCGGCAGATACGCAGTATTTT	CASSLSGTAADTQYF
NA	TRBV7-2	TRBJ2-3	TGTGCCAGCAGCTCGACCGGGACCAAGAGCACAGATACGCAGTATTTT	CASSSTGTKSTDTQYF